This TCR beta chain emerged from a study of glioma-infiltrating T cells. The junction had 7 bases not matched to a gene; V was cut back by 2 bases and J by 5 bases. The germline V gene has CDR1 LNHDA and CDR2 SQIVND (reference sequence). This CDR3 spans 16 amino acids. TCR alpha and beta CDR3 regions were amplified from RNA using iRepertoire nested multiplex PCR. For one-step reverse transcription and amplification, roughly 95-400 ng of tissue mRNA or PBMC total RNA was used. From the multiplex PCR reads, TCRdb called clonotypes with MiXCR, one entry per CDR3 protein. The table includes around 100,000 distinct CDR3 sequences, 29% detected once. To note about this clonotype: Its antigen is still unknown.

Overall study results and limits: Gliomas, especially low-grade, showed above-expected tissue-blood divergence; non-neoplastic patients showed below. Very few CDR3 sequences were shared between tissue and blood.

The sample was glioma tissue, nonneoplastic brain tissue, or PBMCs (not recorded which). The source of this sequence is a human donor with low-grade glioma or glioblastoma, undergoing nonglioma brain surgery, or in good health (not recorded which). The chain combines TRBV19 with TRBJ2-7, with 12 nucleotides matching TRBD1. CDR3 nucleotide sequence: TGTGCCAGTAGTATACAAGGGACAGGGGGCAAGAACGAGCAGTACTTC. It yields the protein CASSIQGTGGKNEQYF.